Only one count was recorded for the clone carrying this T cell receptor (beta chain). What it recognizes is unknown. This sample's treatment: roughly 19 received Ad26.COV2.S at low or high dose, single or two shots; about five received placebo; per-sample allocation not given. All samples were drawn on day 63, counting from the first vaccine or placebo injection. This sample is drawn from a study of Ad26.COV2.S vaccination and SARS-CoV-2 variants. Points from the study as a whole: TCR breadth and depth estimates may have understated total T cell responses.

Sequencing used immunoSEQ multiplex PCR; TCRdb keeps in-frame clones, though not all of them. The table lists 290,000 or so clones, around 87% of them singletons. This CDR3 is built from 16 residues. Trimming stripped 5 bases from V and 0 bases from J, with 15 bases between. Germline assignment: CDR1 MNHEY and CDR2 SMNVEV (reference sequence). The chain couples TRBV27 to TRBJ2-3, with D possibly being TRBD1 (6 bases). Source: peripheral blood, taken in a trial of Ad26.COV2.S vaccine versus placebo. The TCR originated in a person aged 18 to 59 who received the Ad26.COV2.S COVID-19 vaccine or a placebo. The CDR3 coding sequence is TGTGCCAGCAGTCGGGACATATCTTCTAGCACAGATACGCAGTATTTT. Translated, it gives CASSRDISSSTDTQYF.